The 23 T cell receptor beta chains reported below all come from one sample, sequenced in a study of beta chain features in type 1 diabetes (dated 2018 in TCRdb). The protocol used for the library was the immunoSEQ multiplex PCR assay. The entire amount of isolated RNA was reverse transcribed using the High Capacity cDNA Reverse Transcription Kit, so the sequenced TCRB transcripts were expressed ones. In TCRdb, the immuneACCESS table is reduced to in-frame sequences with V and J assigned. These tables do not hold every clone; where another copy was compared, an unresolved V gene accounts for under half, and the others remain unexplained. The table for this sample lists about 160,000 clones; around 8.4% of them were counted only once. The top ten hold approximately 0.56% of the sample. The research as a whole found: A moderate but significant shortening of TCRB CDR3 length was observed in type 1 diabetes patients in all four CD4+ subsets.

These TCRs are of unknown antigen specificity. Material for sequencing was central memory CD4+ T cells from blood. The receptors here all came from a young woman with type 1 diabetes.

This clone came up a few times. V usage is TRBV7-9 and J usage is TRBJ1-6; D ambiguous. Trimming shortened V by 3 bases and J by 9 bases, and 9 bases separated the two germline ends. This CDR3 spans 13 amino acids. The germline V gene encodes CDR1 SEHNR and CDR2 FQNEAQ (reference sequence). CDR3 sequence: CASSFEQTSPLHF. The CDR3 region has the DNA TGTGCCAGCAGCTTTGAACAGACTTCACCCCTCCACTTT.

The chain employs TRBV10-3 and TRBJ1-4; TRBD1 aligns across 11 bases. The CDR3 runs 14 residues. Germline V gives CDR1 ENHRY, CDR2 SYGVKD. After removal of 10 bases from V and 8 bases from J, the junction contained 9 bases not matched to a gene. The chain's CDR3 is CATNGDRGAEKLFF. The CDR3 DNA is TGTGCCACAAATGGGGACAGGGGGGCAGAAAAACTGTTTTTT.

V and J are TRBV5-4 and TRBJ2-2, with D possibly TRBD2 on 5 matching bases. Germline V gene sequence: CDR1 SGHNT, CDR2 YYREEE (reference sequence). This CDR3 contains 14 residues. Trimming stripped 0 bases from V and 5 bases from J, with 8 bases between. CDR3 in DNA: TGTGCCAGCAGCTTGGAGCCGGGGACCGGGGAGCTGTTTTTT. This codes for CASSLEPGTGELFF.

This clone was counted only a few times. The chain recombines TRBV28 with TRBJ1-5; weak D call: TRBD1 (5 bases). CDR1 and CDR2 (germline): MDHEN, SYDVKM. The CDR3 sequence is 16 residues long. The germline V and J ends were trimmed by 4 bases and 4 bases, with 17 bases remaining between them. CDR3 in amino acids: CASSYSGSGPNQPQHF. The CDR3 DNA reads TGTGCCAGCAGTTACTCAGGGAGCGGGCCTAATCAGCCCCAGCATTTT.

This clone turned up a few times. The chain links TRBV9 to TRBJ1-3; unclear D gene. V was shortened by 3 bases and J by 5 bases, with 3 bases between the two germline ends. Germline V gene data show CDR1 as SGDLS and CDR2 as YYNGEE. The CDR3 consists of 11 residues. This chain's CDR3 is CASSARNTIYF. Here the CDR3 DNA reads TGTGCCAGCAGCGCTCGAAACACCATATATTTT.

This chain links TRBV11-2 with TRBJ2-3; TRBD1 is a possible D gene (5 bases). Per the germline V gene, CDR1 is SGHAT and CDR2 is FQNNGV. V lost 1 base, J lost 2 bases, and 10 bases lay in between. The CDR3 contains 15 residues. CDR3 loop: CASSLAPTVTDTQYF. The CDR3 DNA is TGTGCCAGCAGCTTAGCCCCGACAGTCACAGATACGCAGTATTTT.

The sample holds a few counts of this clone. The chain links TRBV7-2 to TRBJ2-7; tentative D call: TRBD2 (5 bases). The CDR3 is made up of 15 amino acids. Germline V gene sequence: CDR1 SGHTA, CDR2 FQGNSA. The V and J ends lost 2 bases and 2 bases respectively, with 13 bases between them. DNA for the CDR3: TGTGCCAGCAGCTTATGGGTAAGCGGAGCCTACGAGCAGTACTTC. This translates into CASSLWVSGAYEQYF.

This clone was seen a handful of times. The CDR3 loop is CASSSLLQETQYF. In DNA form, the CDR3 reads TGTGCCAGCAGCTCACTATTACAAGAGACCCAGTACTTC. This rearrangement joins TRBV11-2 to TRBJ2-5; D not resolved. V dropped 4 bases and J dropped 2 bases, with 8 bases sitting between them. CDR1 and CDR2 from the germline V gene are SGHAT and FQNNGV. This CDR3 contains 13 residues.

In its sample, this clone was seen a few times. The chain combines TRBV11-3 with TRBJ2-7, with TRBD2 as a possible D gene (6 bases). Germline V lookup: CDR1 SGHNT, CDR2 YENEEA. The V gene lost 2 bases and the J gene lost 2 bases, with 13 bases spanning the gap. The length of the CDR3 is 15 residues. CDR3 loop: CASSLSAGRPYEQYF. In DNA form, the CDR3 reads TGTGCCAGCAGCTTATCCGCGGGGCGTCCCTACGAGCAGTACTTC.

The genes are TRBV6-1 and TRBJ2-2; D call uncertain. V was cut by 5 bases and J by 3 bases, with 7 bases left in between. CDR3 size: 13 residues. The germline gives CDR1 MNHNS, CDR2 SASEGT. CDR3 sequence: CASSSGYTGELFF. CDR3 in DNA: TGTGCCAGCAGTTCAGGTTACACCGGGGAGCTGTTTTTT.

This clone was counted between two and nine times. The V and J genes are TRBV18 and TRBJ2-3; D is unresolved. This CDR3 has 13 amino acids. Trimming shortened V by 2 bases and J by 4 bases, and 7 bases separated the two germline ends. Germline CDR1 is KGHSH and CDR2 is LQKENI. The CDR3 region has the DNA TGTGCCAGCTCACCAGAACTCTCAGATACGCAGTATTTT. Protein product: CASSPELSDTQYF.

This clone was seen a handful of times. The chain carries TRBV5-1 and TRBJ2-5, with 7 bases fitting TRBD2. Trimming at V came to 4 bases and at J to 2 bases, leaving 5 bases not matched to a gene. The germline V gene has CDR1 SGHRS and CDR2 YFSETQ. The CDR3 is made up of 14 amino acids. The CDR3 region has the DNA TGCGCCAGCAGCCATCTACTAGCGCAAGAGACCCAGTACTTC. It yields the protein CASSHLLAQETQYF.

This clone has a handful of counts. The chain combines TRBV6-5 with TRBJ2-2; 9 nucleotides line up with TRBD1. The CDR3 covers 14 residues. Trimming cost V 6 bases and J 8 bases; bases outside gene matches: 7. Germline V gene sequence: CDR1 MNHEY, CDR2 SVGAGI. The CDR3 nucleotides read TGTGCCAGCAGGCCGGGACAGGGTTATGGGGAGCTGTTTTTT. Translating gives CASRPGQGYGELFF.

This clone came up a few times. This sequence joins TRBV6-1 and TRBJ2-3; D might be TRBD1 (5 bases). This CDR3 spans 16 amino acids. CDR1 and CDR2 from the germline V gene are MNHNS and SASEGT. V lost 4 bases and J 0 bases, leaving 14 bases between the germline ends. CDR3 protein: CASSVPGLTSTDTQYF. CDR3 DNA sequence: TGTGCCAGCAGTGTCCCAGGGCTAACTAGCACAGATACGCAGTATTTT.

Only a few counts were recorded for this clone. V and J are TRBV18 and TRBJ2-3; 9 bases are shared with TRBD2. The CDR3 is made up of 15 amino acids. Germline CDR1 reads KGHSH; CDR2 reads LQKENI. Unmatched junction bases numbered 2, after V lost 0 bases and J lost 4 bases. CDR3 sequence (DNA): TGTGCCAGCTCACCACCCCTAGCGGGATCAGATACGCAGTATTTT. This sequence encodes CASSPPLAGSDTQYF. Full variable domain (remainder filled in from reference TRBV18 and TRBJ2-3): NAGVMQNPRHLVRRRGQEARLRCSPMKGHSHVYWYRQLPEEGLKFMVYLQKENIIDESGMPKERFSAEFPKEGPSILRIQQVVRGDSAAYFCASSPPLAGSDTQYFGPGTRLTVL.

In this sample, this clone turned up a few times. The rearrangement uses TRBV4-3 and TRBJ1-2, with TRBD1 matching over 8 bases. Per the germline V gene, CDR1 is LGHNA and CDR2 is YSLEER. This CDR3 spans 15 amino acids. V was clipped by 3 bases and J by 3 bases; unmatched bases: 6. For the CDR3, the DNA is TGCGCCAGCAGCCAGGATCAGGGGGCGGACTATGGCTACACCTTC. Its translation is CASSQDQGADYGYTF.

This chain connects TRBV29-1 to TRBJ2-2, with D unclear. The CDR3 is 13 residues long. Trimming took off 4 bases at V and 5 bases at J, with 11 bases between the two ends. Germline assignment: CDR1 SQVTM and CDR2 ANQGSEA. The CDR3 DNA sequence: TGCAGCGTTGGCACGCCGAGTACCGGGGAGCTGTTTTTT. This sequence encodes CSVGTPSTGELFF.

The chain employs TRBV27 and TRBJ1-1; 9 bases are shared with TRBD1. The CDR3 has 14 residues. Germline V gene data show CDR1 as MNHEY and CDR2 as SMNVEV (reference sequence). With V trimmed by 5 bases and J by 6 bases, 7 bases remained unmatched. The CDR3 protein is CASSVGTGRPEAFF. CDR3 coding DNA: TGTGCCAGCAGTGTCGGGACAGGGAGGCCTGAAGCTTTCTTT.

The chain carries TRBV7-2 and TRBJ2-7, with unresolved D. The CDR3 length is 16 residues. CDR1 SGHTA and CDR2 FQGNSA come from the germline V gene. V lost 5 bases, J lost 7 bases, and 24 bases lay in between. Written as DNA, the CDR3 is TGTGCCAGCAGCCGTGGTCACCATTCCCCTCTGAGGGAGCAGTACTTC. This sequence encodes CASSRGHHSPLREQYF.

This chain links TRBV18 with TRBJ2-7, with TRBD1 identical over 9 bases. V trimming: 0 bases; J trimming: 4 bases; junction bases outside the gene matches: 10. The CDR3 is 17 residues long. Germline loops: CDR1 KGHSH, CDR2 LQKENI. DNA for the CDR3: TGTGCCAGCTCACCACCTTCCGGGACAGGGCTACATTACGAGCAGTACTTC. Protein product: CASSPPSGTGLHYEQYF.

This clone was picked up a small number of times. V is TRBV14 and J is TRBJ1-2, with no clear D. Germline V CDR1 and CDR2: SGHDN, FVKESK. The V and J ends lost 4 bases and 8 bases respectively, with 14 bases between them. The CDR3 is 13 amino acids. The CDR3 is CASSPWSGGGYTF. The CDR3 bases are TGTGCCAGCAGCCCCTGGTCGGGCGGGGGCTACACCTTC. Filled out from reference TRBV14 and TRBJ1-2, the complete variable domain reads EAGVTQFPSHSVIEKGQTVTLRCDPISGHDNLYWYRRVMGKEIKFLLHFVKESKQDESGMPNNRFLAERTGGTYSTLKVQPAELEDSGVYFCASSPWSGGGYTFGSGTRLTVV.

This clone was seen only a few times. The J gene is TRBJ1-4, the V gene TRBV5-1; 9 nucleotides agree with TRBD1. The CDR3 contains 15 residues. Losses at the gene ends were 0 bases for V and 8 bases for J; bases not matched to a gene: 5. The germline V gene encodes CDR1 SGHRS and CDR2 YFSETQ. The CDR3 region has the DNA TGCGCCAGCAGCTTGGAACAGGGGGCATCGGAAAAACTGTTTTTT. This translates into CASSLEQGASEKLFF.

This clone showed up just a few times. The rearrangement links TRBV15 to TRBJ2-7, with TRBD1 matching over 10 bases. Germline V gene data show CDR1 as LNHNV and CDR2 as YYDKDF (reference sequence). The J segment lost 6 bases and the V segment lost 4 bases, leaving 6 bases of the junction unmatched. The CDR3 sequence is 14 residues long. The CDR3 is CATSIGTGVFEQYF. In nucleotides, the CDR3 is TGTGCCACCAGCATCGGGACAGGGGTATTCGAGCAGTACTTC. The variable domain in full, with the rest retrieved from reference TRBV15 and TRBJ2-7, is DAMVIQNPRYQVTQFGKPVTLSCSQTLNHNVMYWYQQKSSQAPKLLFHYYDKDFNNEADTPDNFQSRRPNTSFCFLDIRSPGLGDTAMYLCATSIGTGVFEQYFGPGTRLTVT.